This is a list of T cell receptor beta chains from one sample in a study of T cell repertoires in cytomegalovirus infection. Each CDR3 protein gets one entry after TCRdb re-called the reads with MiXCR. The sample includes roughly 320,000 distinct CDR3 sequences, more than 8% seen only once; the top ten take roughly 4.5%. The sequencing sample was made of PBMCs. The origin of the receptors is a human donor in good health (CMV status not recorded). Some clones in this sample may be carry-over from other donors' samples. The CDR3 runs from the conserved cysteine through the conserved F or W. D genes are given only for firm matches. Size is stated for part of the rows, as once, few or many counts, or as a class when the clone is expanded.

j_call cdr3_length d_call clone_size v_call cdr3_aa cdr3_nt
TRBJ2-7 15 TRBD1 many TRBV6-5 CASSPDRDNWYEQYF TGTGCCAGCAGTCCTGACAGGGACAATTGGTACGAGCAGTACTTC
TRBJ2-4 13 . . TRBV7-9 CASNQGAKNIQYF TGTGCCAGCAACCAGGGAGCCAAAAACATTCAGTACTTC
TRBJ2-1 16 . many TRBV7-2 CASSTSGSSSYNEQFF TGTGCCAGCAGTACAAGCGGGTCCAGCTCCTACAATGAGCAGTTCTTC
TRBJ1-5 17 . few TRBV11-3 CASSLRFDGHSNQPQHF TGTGCCAGCAGCTTAAGGTTCGACGGACATAGCAATCAGCCCCAGCATTTT
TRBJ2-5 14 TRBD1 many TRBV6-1 CASTQGQYQETQYF TGTGCCAGCACCCAGGGACAGTACCAAGAGACCCAGTACTTC
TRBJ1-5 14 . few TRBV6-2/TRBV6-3 CASSYSGRGSPQHF TGTGCCAGCAGTTACTCGGGCAGGGGATCGCCCCAGCATTTT
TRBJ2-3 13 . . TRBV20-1 CSASPDATNTQYF TGCAGTGCTTCCCCCGACGCAACGAATACGCAGTATTTT
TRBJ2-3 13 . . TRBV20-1 CSACPGETDTQYF TGCAGTGCTTGCCCCGGGGAAACAGATACGCAGTATTTT
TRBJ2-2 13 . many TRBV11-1 CASSLEAMGELFF TGTGCCAGCAGCTTAGAAGCGATGGGGGAGCTGTTTTTT
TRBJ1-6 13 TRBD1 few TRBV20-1 CSAPGTGRSPLHF TGCAGTGCCCCAGGGACAGGGCGTTCACCCCTCCACTTT
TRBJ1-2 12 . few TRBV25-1 CASSENREGYTF TGTGCCAGCAGTGAGAACAGGGAGGGCTACACCTTC
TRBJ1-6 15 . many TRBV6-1 CASSESAGYNSPLHF TGTGCCAGCAGTGAAAGTGCGGGGTATAATTCACCCCTCCACTTT
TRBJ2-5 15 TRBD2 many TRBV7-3 CASSLTGGPQETQYF TGTGCCAGCAGCTTAACGGGAGGGCCCCAAGAGACCCAGTACTTC
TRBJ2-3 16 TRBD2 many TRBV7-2 CASIRGTSGGAITQYF TGTGCCAGCATCCGGGGGACTAGCGGGGGGGCTATTACGCAGTATTTT
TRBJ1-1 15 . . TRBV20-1 CSARGSRQQGTEAFF TGCAGTGCTAGAGGATCGAGACAGCAGGGCACTGAAGCTTTCTTT
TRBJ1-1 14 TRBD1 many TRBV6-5 CASSWTGRNTEAFF TGTGCCAGCAGTTGGACAGGCCGGAACACTGAAGCTTTCTTT
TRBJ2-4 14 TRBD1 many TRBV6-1 CATQRPGGQNIQYF TGTGCCACCCAAAGGCCAGGGGGTCAAAACATTCAGTACTTC
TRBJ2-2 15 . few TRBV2 CASGRVRSNTGELFF TGTGCCAGCGGCAGGGTCCGATCGAACACCGGGGAGCTGTTTTTT
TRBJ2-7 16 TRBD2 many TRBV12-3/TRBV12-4 CASSLGSRGRAGEQYF TGTGCCAGCAGTTTAGGATCTCGCGGGAGGGCGGGCGAGCAGTACTTC
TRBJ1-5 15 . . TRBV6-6 CASSPSGLKNQPQHF TGTGCCAGCAGCCCCTCGGGTCTAAAGAATCAGCCCCAGCATTTT
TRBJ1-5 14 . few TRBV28 CASQPRAPNQPQHF TGTGCCAGCCAACCCCGGGCCCCCAATCAGCCCCAGCATTTT
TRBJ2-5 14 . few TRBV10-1 CASSAGTEGETQYF TGCGCCAGCAGTGCCGGGACGGAAGGAGAGACCCAGTACTTC
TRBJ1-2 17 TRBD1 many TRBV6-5 CASSFKPPTGTGNGYTF TGTGCCAGCAGTTTCAAACCCCCGACGGGGACAGGCAATGGCTACACCTTC
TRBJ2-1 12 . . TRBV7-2 CASSLPWIGQFF TGTGCCAGCAGCTTACCCTGGATTGGGCAGTTCTTC
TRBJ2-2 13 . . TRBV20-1 CSGSQGGTGELFF TGCAGTGGAAGCCAGGGAGGCACCGGGGAGCTGTTTTTT
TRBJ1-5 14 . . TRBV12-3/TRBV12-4 CASSATGANQPQHF TGTGCCAGCAGTGCCACCGGGGCCAATCAGCCCCAGCATTTT
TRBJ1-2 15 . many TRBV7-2 CASSLAQGVPYGYTF TGTGCCAGCAGCTTAGCACAGGGCGTCCCCTATGGCTACACCTTC
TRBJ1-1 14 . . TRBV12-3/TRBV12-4 CASSFAARNTEAFF TGTGCCAGCAGTTTTGCGGCGAGAAACACTGAAGCTTTCTTT
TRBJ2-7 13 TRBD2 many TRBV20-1 CSGLSGATYEQYF TGCAGTGGCCTTAGCGGGGCCACCTACGAGCAGTACTTC
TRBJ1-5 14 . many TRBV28 CASCLAGGNQPQHF TGTGCCAGCTGTTTGGCAGGTGGCAATCAGCCCCAGCATTTT
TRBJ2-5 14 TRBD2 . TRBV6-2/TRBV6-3 CASSYGSGGETQYF TGTGCCAGCAGTTACGGATCGGGAGGAGAGACCCAGTACTTC
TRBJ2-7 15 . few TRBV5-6 CASSLGQAIIYEQYF TGTGCCAGCAGCTTGGGACAGGCGATCATATACGAGCAGTACTTC
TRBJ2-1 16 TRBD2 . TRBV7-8 CASSSRSGTFYNEQFF TGTGCCAGCAGCTCGCGTAGCGGGACTTTTTACAATGAGCAGTTCTTC
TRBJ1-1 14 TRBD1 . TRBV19 CASSPGGFGTEAFF TGTGCCAGTAGCCCAGGGGGCTTTGGTACTGAAGCTTTCTTT
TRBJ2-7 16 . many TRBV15 CATSREVGHLSYEQYF TGTGCCACCAGCAGAGAAGTCGGACACCTCTCCTACGAGCAGTACTTC
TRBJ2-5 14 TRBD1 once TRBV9 CASSVGQGWETQYF TGTGCCAGCAGCGTAGGACAGGGGTGGGAGACCCAGTACTTC
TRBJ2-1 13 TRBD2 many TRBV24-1 CATGTSDDNEQFF TGTGCCACCGGGACTAGCGATGACAATGAGCAGTTCTTC
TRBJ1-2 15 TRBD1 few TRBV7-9 CASSYAQGANYGYTF TGTGCCAGCAGCTACGCGCAGGGGGCAAACTATGGCTACACCTTC
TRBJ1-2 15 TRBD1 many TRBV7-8 CASSLRDRVDYGYTF TGTGCCAGCAGCCTGCGGGACAGGGTTGACTATGGCTACACCTTC
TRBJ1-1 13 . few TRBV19 CASSGQGIAEAFF TGTGCCAGTAGTGGGCAGGGGATCGCTGAAGCTTTCTTT
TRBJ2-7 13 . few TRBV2 CASKRDNSYEQYF TGTGCCAGCAAGAGGGACAACTCCTACGAGCAGTACTTC
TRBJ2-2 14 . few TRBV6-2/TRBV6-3 CASSRLTRPGELFF TGTGCCAGCAGTCGATTGACTAGACCCGGGGAGCTGTTTTTT
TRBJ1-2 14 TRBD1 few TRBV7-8 CASSLVRGRDGYTF TGTGCCAGCAGCTTAGTCAGGGGGCGCGATGGCTACACCTTC
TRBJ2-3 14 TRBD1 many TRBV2 CASSAQGGTDTQYF TGTGCCAGCAGTGCACAGGGGGGCACAGATACGCAGTATTTT
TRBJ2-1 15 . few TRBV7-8 CASSLHEGSGAEQFF TGTGCCAGCAGCTTACACGAGGGCTCCGGCGCTGAGCAGTTCTTC
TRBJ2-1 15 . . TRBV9 CASSVGGGRINEQFF TGTGCCAGCAGCGTAGGTGGTGGGAGGATCAATGAGCAGTTCTTC
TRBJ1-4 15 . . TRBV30 CAWRGRGIPNEKLFF TGTGCCTGGAGAGGACGGGGGATCCCTAATGAAAAACTGTTTTTT
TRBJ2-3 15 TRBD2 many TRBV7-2 CASSLAGVLPDTQYF TGTGCCAGCAGTTTAGCGGGAGTCCTCCCCGATACGCAGTATTTT
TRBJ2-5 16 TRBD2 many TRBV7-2 CASSVVSGGGQETQYF TGTGCCAGCAGCGTCGTTAGCGGGGGGGGACAAGAGACCCAGTACTTC
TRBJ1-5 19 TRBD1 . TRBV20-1 CSARRQGAGAGLNNQPQHF TGCAGTGCCCGAAGACAGGGGGCAGGAGCCGGACTCAACAATCAGCCCCAGCATTTT
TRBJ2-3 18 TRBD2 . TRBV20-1 CSASALTFLAEPTDTQYF TGCAGTGCTAGTGCCTTGACGTTTCTAGCGGAGCCCACAGATACGCAGTATTTT
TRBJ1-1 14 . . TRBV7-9 CASTLTGADTEAFF TGTGCCAGCACCCTGACGGGGGCGGACACTGAAGCTTTCTTT
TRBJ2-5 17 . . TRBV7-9 CASSSGGVFGTVETQYF TGTGCCAGCAGCTCTGGGGGGGTTTTCGGGACAGTTGAGACCCAGTACTTC
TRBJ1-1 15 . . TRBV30 CAWRYGTHKNTEAFF TGTGCCTGGAGGTACGGGACCCACAAGAACACTGAAGCTTTCTTT
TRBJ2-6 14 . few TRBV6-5 CASRGVSGANVLTF TGTGCCAGCAGGGGCGTTTCCGGGGCCAACGTCCTGACTTTC